The TCR beta chain described here comes from a study of CDR3 diversity in severe acne. Germline assignment: CDR1 MGHRA and CDR2 YSYEKL. The CDR3 runs 17 residues. Notes on this clonotype: An end of the junction does not agree with germline; a read error may underlie this.

Each CDR3 protein gets one entry after TCRdb re-called the PCR reads with MiXCR. The profile shows more than 85,000 distinct CDR3 sequences, roughly 51% of them singletons. This rearrangement joins TRBV4-1 to TRBJ2-1; TRBD2 agrees at 9 bases. This TCR came from a male donor with acne. The specimen was blood. Here the CDR3 reads CVSSQLDFGLAKGEQFF. CDR3 sequence (DNA): TGCGTCAGCAGCCAGCTTGATTTTGGACTAGCGAAAGGTGAGCAGTTCTTC.